This T cell receptor beta chain was found in a study of T-cell reconstitution after alpha-beta-depleted transplantation in children. Study-wide findings and caveats: At the one-year point after transplant, T-cell counts and TCRbeta diversity were found to come mostly from T cells that had been newly produced.

This clonotype was seen a handful of times. The antigen remains undetermined. Unique molecular identifiers were incorporated into the prepared TCRbeta library. Using its own MiXCR run on the PCR reads, TCRdb lists one record per CDR3 protein. The table lists fewer than 750,000 distinct CDR3 sequences, roughly 30% of them singletons. The CDR3 has 16 residues. Trimming cost V 1 base and J 6 bases, with 16 bases left between them. Germline V gene data show CDR1 as SEHNR and CDR2 as FQNEAQ (reference sequence). The chain links TRBV7-9 to TRBJ1-5; no definite D call. The sample consisted of PBMCs, taken before TCRalphabeta/CD19-depleted stem cell transplant. The receptor comes from a boy less than two years old with Wiskott-Aldrich syndrome, due to receive a stem cell transplant. In DNA, the CDR3 is TGTGCCAGCAGCTTAGATTGGGGTGGAGGGCCTCAGCCCCAGCATTTT. Amino acids: CASSLDWGGGPQPQHF.